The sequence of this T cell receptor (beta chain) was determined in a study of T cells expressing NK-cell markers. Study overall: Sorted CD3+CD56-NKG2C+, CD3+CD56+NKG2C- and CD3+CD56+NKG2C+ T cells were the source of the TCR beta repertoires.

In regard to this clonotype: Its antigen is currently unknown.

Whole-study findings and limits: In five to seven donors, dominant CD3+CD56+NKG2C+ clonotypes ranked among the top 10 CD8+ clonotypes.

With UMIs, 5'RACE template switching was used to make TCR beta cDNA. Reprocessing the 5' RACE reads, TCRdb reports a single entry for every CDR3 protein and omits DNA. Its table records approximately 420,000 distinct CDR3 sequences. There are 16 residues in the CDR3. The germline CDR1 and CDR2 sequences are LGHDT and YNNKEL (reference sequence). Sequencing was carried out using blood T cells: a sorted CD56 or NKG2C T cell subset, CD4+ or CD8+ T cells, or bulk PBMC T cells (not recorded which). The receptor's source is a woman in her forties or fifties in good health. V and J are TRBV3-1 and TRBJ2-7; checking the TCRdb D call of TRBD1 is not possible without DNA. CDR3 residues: CASSPTRGTGLYEQYF.